Detailed here is one TCR beta chain. The data were taken from a study of OX40 agonist ivuxolimab in advanced cancers. Germline V CDR1 and CDR2: SGHAT, FQDESV (reference sequence). V was pared by 5 bases and J by 0 bases, with 5 bases of the junction left unmatched. The CDR3 has 15 amino acids. Assay: immunoSEQ multiplex PCR; the TCRdb copy retains only in-frame clones and omits some. The repertoire includes about 87,000 clones, less than 85% of them detected once, and more than 0.75% sits in the top ten. The chain joins TRBV11-1 to TRBJ2-3, with 7 positions matching TRBD1. The sample was CD4+ or CD8+ T cells sorted from blood, taken in a trial of the OX40 agonist ivuxolimab. This TCR came from an adult with an advanced solid tumor such as melanoma, head and neck, liver or kidney cancer. CDR3 sequence: CASSPRGPSTDTQYF. The DNA for the CDR3 is TGTGCCAGCAGCCCAAGGGGGCCTAGCACAGATACGCAGTATTTT.